These 18 T cell receptor beta chains originate from one sample sequenced in a study of cytomegalovirus exposure and HLA in healthy donors. In the PCR, 60 Vbeta and 13 Jbeta primers were used. Assay used: immunoSEQ multiplex PCR; TCRdb lists only in-frame clones, some missing. The top ten hold approximately 10% of the sample, which has just under 95,000 clones, 81% seen once. The material sequenced was PBMCs. These receptors were collected from a human donor in good health.

This clone has a single count. This chain uses TRBV4-1 with TRBJ2-2, with TRBD2 identical over 7 bases. Per the germline V gene, CDR1 is MGHRA and CDR2 is YSYEKL. CDR3 length: 14 residues. V gave up 0 bases and J gave up 7 bases; unmatched junction bases: 2. The CDR3 loop reads CASSQEAGSGELFF. CDR3 nucleotide sequence: TGCGCCAGCAGCCAAGAAGCGGGAAGCGGGGAGCTGTTTTTT.

This clone was recorded only once. CDR3 DNA: TGTGCCACCGGTAGCGGGAGTTGGCAAGAGACCCAGTACTTC. Translated: CATGSGSWQETQYF. V and J are TRBV6-5 and TRBJ2-5, with 9 nucleotides matching TRBD2. Germline V CDR1 and CDR2: MNHEY, SVGAGI. J was trimmed by 2 bases and V by 10 bases; bases with no gene match: 8. The CDR3 length is 14 residues.

The CDR3 DNA follows: TGTGCCAGCAGCGCAGGGTTAGATCAGCCCCAGCATTTT. It encodes CASSAGLDQPQHF. The chain carries TRBV5-5 and TRBJ1-5, with TRBD1 as a possible D gene (5 bases). This CDR3 is 13 amino acids long. CDR1 is SGHKS and CDR2 is YYEKEE in the germline V gene (reference sequence). The germline V and J ends were trimmed by 4 bases and 5 bases, with 10 bases remaining between them.

To note about this clone: One end of the junction fails to match germline, which may point to a read error. The gene calls are TRBV2 and TRBJ1-5; 9 bases fit TRBD1. This CDR3 has 15 residues. Germline V gene lookup returns CDR1 SNHLY and CDR2 FYNNEI. CDR3 amino acids: CAGSDGTGYNQPQHF. In nucleotides, the CDR3 is TGTGCCGGCAGTGATGGGACAGGGTACAATCAGCCCCAGCATTTT.

V usage is TRBV29-1 and J usage is TRBJ1-2; D not resolved. V shed 0 bases and J shed 1 base, with 18 bases lying between them. The CDR3 sequence is 17 residues long. CDR1 is SQVTM, CDR2 ANQGSEA, per germline. The CDR3: CSVEDRGLTTLNYGYTF. CDR3 nucleotides: TGCAGCGTTGAAGATCGTGGACTGACCACCCTTAACTATGGCTACACCTTC.

The chain recombines TRBV7-9 with TRBJ2-7; 7 bases align to TRBD1. In germline, CDR1 is SEHNR, CDR2 FQNEAQ (reference sequence). Unmatched junction bases numbered 6, after V lost 4 bases and J lost 0 bases. CDR3 length equals 15 residues. The CDR3 loop reads CASSSGTESSYEQYF. In nucleotides, the CDR3 is TGTGCCAGCAGCTCCGGGACAGAGTCCTCCTACGAGCAGTACTTC. Based on the CDR3 plus reference TRBV7-9 and TRBJ2-7, the full variable domain is DTGVSQNPRHKITKRGQNVTFRCDPISEHNRLYWYRQTLGQGPEFLTYFQNEAQLEKSRLLSDRFSAERPKGSFSTLEIQRTEQGDSAMYLCASSSGTESSYEQYFGPGTRLTVT.

The chain is built from TRBV6-5 and TRBJ1-2, with D perhaps matching TRBD1 (6 bases). The CDR3 consists of 14 residues. V gave up 6 bases and J gave up 3 bases, with 14 bases separating them. Germline CDR1 is MNHEY and CDR2 is SVGAGI. CDR3 DNA: TGTGCCAGCAGCCCGGGGGGCGCCGACTATGGCTACACCTTC. Protein sequence: CASSPGGADYGYTF.

The chain recombines TRBV6-1 with TRBJ1-3, with D perhaps TRBD1 (6 bases). Germline lookup yields CDR1 MNHNS and CDR2 SASEGT. The ends were cut back, 10 bases at V and 0 bases at J, with 16 bases in the middle. This CDR3 spans 15 amino acids. The CDR3 sequence: CATTLRGFSGNTIYF. CDR3 in DNA: TGTGCCACCACCCTCAGGGGATTCTCTGGAAACACCATATATTTT.

The J gene is TRBJ2-7, the V gene TRBV19; TRBD1 agrees at 9 bases. CDR1 and CDR2 from the germline V gene are LNHDA and SQIVND (reference sequence). The CDR3 has 14 amino acids. The V gene end was trimmed by 5 bases and the J gene end by 2 bases; junction bases not matched to a gene: 4. Here the CDR3 DNA reads TGTGCCAGTAGTTCGGGGACAGGGACCTACGAGCAGTACTTC. Protein sequence: CASSSGTGTYEQYF.

This clone was counted between two and nine times. V usage is TRBV7-8 and J usage is TRBJ1-5; TRBD1 matches 9 bases. J gave up 4 bases and V 5 bases, and 15 bases lay outside the gene matches. This CDR3 region has 18 residues. CDR1 and CDR2 from the germline V gene are SGHVS and FQNEAQ. The CDR3 sequence is CASSRTARGTGRNQPQHF. In DNA, the CDR3 is TGTGCCAGCAGCCGAACGGCTCGCGGGACAGGGCGTAATCAGCCCCAGCATTTT. Based on the CDR3 plus reference TRBV7-8 and TRBJ1-5, the full variable domain is GAGVSQSPRYKVAKRGQDVALRCDPISGHVSLFWYQQALGQGPEFLTYFQNEAQLDKSGLPSDRFFAERPEGSVSTLKIQRTQQEDSAVYLCASSRTARGTGRNQPQHFGDGTRLSIL.

This chain connects TRBV25-1 to TRBJ2-1; 7 positions match TRBD2. Germline loops: CDR1 MGHDK, CDR2 SYGVNS. The CDR3 length is 15 residues. V lost 3 bases and J lost 7; bases outside the gene matches: 9. CDR3 residues: CASSDYTGGRNEQFF. The CDR3 DNA is TGTGCCAGCAGTGATTATACGGGAGGTCGGAATGAGCAGTTCTTC.

The J gene is TRBJ2-7, the V gene TRBV7-2; 11 nucleotides line up with TRBD2. CDR3 length: 17 residues. Per the germline V gene, CDR1 is SGHTA and CDR2 is FQGNSA. Losses at the gene ends were 0 bases for V and 1 base for J; bases not matched to a gene: 5. For the CDR3, the DNA is TGTGCCAGCAGCTTAGCAACTAGCGGGGGCCAGTCCTACGAGCAGTACTTC. Protein: CASSLATSGGQSYEQYF.

This sequence joins TRBV18 and TRBJ1-2; 8 nucleotides line up with TRBD1. CDR3 length: 15 residues. CDR1 KGHSH and CDR2 LQKENI come from the germline V gene. The trim removed 1 base at V and 3 bases at J, leaving 4 bases unmatched. The chain's CDR3 is CASSPLKDRDYGYTF. CDR3 DNA sequence: TGTGCCAGCTCACCACTTAAGGACAGGGACTATGGCTACACCTTC.

This clone appeared a single time. V usage is TRBV29-1 and J usage is TRBJ2-2; 8 positions match TRBD1. Germline V gives CDR1 SQVTM, CDR2 ANQGSEA. This CDR3 has 15 residues. V lost 6 bases to trimming and J lost 5 bases; unmatched junction nucleotides: 11. Written as DNA, the CDR3 is TGCAGCGTAGCCCGACAGGGGAGAGGAACCGGGGAGCTGTTTTTT. Its protein product is CSVARQGRGTGELFF.

DNA for the CDR3: TGTGCCAGCCCGGGACAGGGGGCGCTTCCGCGTGCTTTCTTT. It codes for CASPGQGALPRAFF. The chain links TRBV28 to TRBJ1-1, with TRBD1 matching 12 bases. V shed 8 bases and J 11 bases; nucleotides not matched to a gene: 12. Germline V gene lookup returns CDR1 MDHEN and CDR2 SYDVKM. The CDR3 sequence is 14 residues long.

The chain recombines TRBV18 with TRBJ2-1; TRBD2 agrees at 7 bases. The germline gives CDR1 KGHSH, CDR2 LQKENI. The CDR3 spans 16 residues. The J segment lost 9 bases and the V segment lost 3 bases, leaving 14 bases of the junction unmatched. For the CDR3, the DNA is TGTGCCAGCTCACCTTTGAGACCGGGAGGAGAGGTTGAGCAGTTCTTC. Encoded protein: CASSPLRPGGEVEQFF.

The chain recombines TRBV19 with TRBJ1-6; the D gene is possibly TRBD1 (6 bases). The CDR3 length is 13 residues. Germline V lookup: CDR1 LNHDA, CDR2 SQIVND (reference sequence). V lost 7 bases to trimming and J lost 6 bases, with 10 bases between them. The CDR3 nucleotides are TGTGCCAGTATGGGGACAATTAATTCACCCCTCCACTTT. Translation gives CASMGTINSPLHF.

The chain couples TRBV6-5 to TRBJ2-6, with a weak D call TRBD1 (6 bases). Looked up from germline, CDR1 is MNHEY and CDR2 is SVGAGI. V lost 4 bases and J lost 0, with 7 bases in between. The CDR3 loop spans 15 amino acids. CDR3 DNA sequence: TGTGCCAGCAGTTTGACAGGCTCTGGGGCCAACGTCCTGACTTTC. It is translated as CASSLTGSGANVLTF.